One sample yielded the 14 T cell receptor beta chains listed below, sequenced in a study of shared clonotypes between healthy human individuals. Sequencing was performed with immunoSEQ multiplex PCR; in TCRdb, only in-frame clones are kept and a portion is missing. The table has more than 2,000,000 clones, over 85% seen once. Sample: naive CD4+ T cells sorted from blood. The subset was: CD45RA+ positively selected. All receptors derive from a man aged 18 to 30 in good health.

V usage is TRBV28 and J usage is TRBJ1-5; D perhaps matches TRBD1 (5 bases). Germline values: CDR1 MDHEN, CDR2 SYDVKM. V lost 1 base and J 7 bases, leaving 11 bases between the germline ends. This CDR3 has 14 amino acids. The CDR3 nucleotides are TGTGCCAGCAGTTTATTGGGGGAGGTGCAGCCCCAGCATTTT. This sequence encodes CASSLLGEVQPQHF.

This chain links TRBV6-1 with TRBJ1-5; TRBD1 is a possible D gene (5 bases). The V end lost 4 bases, the J end lost 0 bases, and 10 bases lay between the germline ends. The CDR3 runs to 15 residues. Germline-derived CDR1 and CDR2 are MNHNS and SASEGT. CDR3 sequence: CASSGGIFSNQPQHF. DNA for the CDR3: TGTGCCAGCAGTGGGGGGATCTTTAGCAATCAGCCCCAGCATTTT.

The chain has TRBV6-6 and TRBJ2-1; 9 bases line up with TRBD2. In germline, CDR1 is MNHNY, CDR2 SVGAGI (reference sequence). The CDR3 has 15 amino acids. Losses at the gene ends were 2 bases for V and 7 bases for J; bases not matched to a gene: 6. CDR3 loop: CASSYGFSGSNEQFF. Here the CDR3 DNA reads TGTGCCAGCAGTTACGGGTTTAGCGGGAGTAATGAGCAGTTCTTC.

V usage is TRBV6-1 and J usage is TRBJ2-1, with unresolved D. Per the germline V gene, CDR1 is MNHNS and CDR2 is SASEGT. The CDR3 loop spans 11 amino acids. V was trimmed by 4 bases and J by 8 bases, leaving 6 bases between them. The CDR3 sequence is CASSVGHEQFF. CDR3 in DNA: TGTGCCAGCAGTGTAGGGCATGAGCAGTTCTTC.

The V gene is TRBV11-3, the J gene TRBJ2-1, with D possibly TRBD2 on 5 matching bases. Germline assignment: CDR1 SGHNT and CDR2 YENEEA. Trimming removed 2 bases from V and 5 bases from J, with 13 bases in between. There are 15 residues in the CDR3. Here the CDR3 DNA reads TGTGCCAGCAGCTTACGGGGAAAGGTTCACAATGAGCAGTTCTTC. It yields the protein CASSLRGKVHNEQFF.

The sample holds one count of this clone. This chain connects TRBV5-4 to TRBJ2-5; 11 nucleotides match TRBD2. The CDR3 consists of 15 residues. With 3 bases clipped from V and 5 bases from J, the junction kept 6 bases outside the gene matches. CDR1 and CDR2 (germline): SGHNT, YYREEE (reference sequence). CDR3 coding DNA: TGTGCCAGCAGCTGGCTAGCGGGGGGAGGGGAGACCCAGTACTTC. Amino acid sequence: CASSWLAGGGETQYF.

This rearrangement joins TRBV7-2 to TRBJ2-3, with 8 bases matching TRBD2. This CDR3 is 16 amino acids long. The V segment lost 1 base and the J segment 5 bases; nucleotides outside the gene matches: 8. The germline V gene has CDR1 SGHTA and CDR2 FQGNSA. The CDR3 nucleotides are TGTGCCAGCAGCTTAGTGGGCCAGCGGGAGTTAGATACGCAGTATTTT. Translating it yields CASSLVGQRELDTQYF.

CDR3 sequence (DNA): TGCAGCGTTTCGGACAGGGCCAACACCGGGGAGCTGTTTTTT. Its translation is CSVSDRANTGELFF. This chain links TRBV29-1 with TRBJ2-2, with TRBD1 matching 8 bases. Per germline, CDR1 SQVTM and CDR2 ANQGSEA. The CDR3 sequence is 14 residues long. V lost 5 bases, J lost 2 bases, and 4 bases stayed unmatched.

This clone has a single count. V usage is TRBV15 and J usage is TRBJ1-1, with 7 positions matching TRBD1. The CDR3 is made up of 15 amino acids. Germline CDR1 is LNHNV and CDR2 is YYDKDF (reference sequence). Trimming at V came to 3 bases and at J to 0 bases, leaving 4 bases not matched to a gene. The CDR3 is CATSRGDSMNTEAFF. The CDR3 DNA follows: TGTGCCACCAGCAGGGGGGACAGCATGAACACTGAAGCTTTCTTT.

The chain joins TRBV12-5 to TRBJ2-2; 8 positions agree with TRBD2. CDR1 LGHNT and CDR2 FRNRAP come from the germline V gene. CDR3 size: 13 residues. After removal of 7 bases from V and 6 bases from J, the junction contained 4 bases not matched to a gene. This CDR3 is CASAPGGAGELFF. CDR3 nucleotide sequence: TGTGCTAGTGCCCCGGGAGGGGCCGGGGAGCTGTTTTTT.

V gene TRBV4-1 combines with J gene TRBJ1-5; weak D call: TRBD1 (5 bases). CDR3 size: 17 residues. V was trimmed by 4 bases and J by 0 bases, leaving 16 bases between them. Germline V gene lookup returns CDR1 MGHRA and CDR2 YSYEKL. CDR3 DNA: TGCGCCAGCAGCCTAGAGTTCGACAGTTATAGCAATCAGCCCCAGCATTTT. As protein: CASSLEFDSYSNQPQHF.

This clone was seen just once. The V call is TRBV10-3, the J call TRBJ2-3; tentative D call: TRBD2 (6 bases). V lost 2 bases and J 2 bases, leaving 11 bases between the germline ends. Germline CDR1 reads ENHRY; CDR2 reads SYGVKD. The CDR3 is made up of 15 amino acids. The CDR3 is CAISENGGVTDTQYF. In nucleotides, the CDR3 is TGTGCCATCAGTGAGAACGGCGGGGTCACAGATACGCAGTATTTT.

This clone occurred once. This chain links TRBV6-7 with TRBJ1-1; 8 nucleotides match TRBD1. TRBV6-7 counts as an open reading frame of uncertain function. The CDR3 runs 16 residues. V shed 5 bases and J 5 bases; nucleotides not matched to a gene: 13. The CDR3 sequence: CASSRDAGGKGTEAFF. The CDR3 DNA sequence: TGTGCCAGCAGTCGGGATGCAGGGGGCAAGGGGACTGAAGCTTTCTTT.

CDR3 sequence: CAWSVMLAGVTQYF. CDR3 nucleotides: TGTGCCTGGAGTGTAATGCTAGCGGGGGTTACGCAGTATTTT. The genes are TRBV30 and TRBJ2-3; 10 bases are shared with TRBD2. The J segment lost 8 bases and the V segment lost 0 bases, leaving 5 bases of the junction unmatched. The CDR3 spans 14 residues. CDR1 is GTSNPN and CDR2 is SVGIG in the germline V gene (reference sequence).